This T cell receptor (beta chain) was observed in a study of blood T cell repertoires in COVID-19. Assay used: immunoSEQ multiplex PCR; TCRdb lists only in-frame clones, some missing. The table has some 300,000 clones, 90% seen once. Enrolment of Seattle patients took place during active infection, and they were followed longitudinally. The length of the CDR3 is 13 residues. Germline V CDR1 and CDR2: SGHAT, FQNNGV. Trimming cost V 2 bases and J 4 bases, with 9 bases left between them. This TCR was recovered from a woman aged 50 to 65 with COVID-19, enrolled during active disease. The chain couples TRBV11-2 to TRBJ2-7; D perhaps matches TRBD2 (6 bases). The sample consisted of peripheral blood. CDR3 coding DNA: TGTGCCAGCAGCTTACCTAGCGTTTACGAGCAGTACTTC. This sequence encodes CASSLPSVYEQYF.